This T cell receptor (beta chain) was retrieved from a study of a mutant IDH1 vaccine in newly diagnosed glioma. About the research overall: Vaccinations, eight in total, occurred in weeks 1, 3, 5, 7, 11, 15, 19, 23. Study outcomes and limitations: It was about 95% of patients that developed vaccine-induced immune responses.

This CDR3 has 13 amino acids. Germline V gene lookup returns CDR1 SGDLS and CDR2 YYNGEE. Trimming removed 6 bases at V and 6 bases at J, with 12 bases between. Turning to this clone: Its cognate antigen is unknown.

Time point reported: week 23, last vaccination. It was 300 ug of mutant IDH1 20-mer peptide that made up each vaccine dose, given with topical imiquimod. Assay: immunoSEQ multiplex PCR; the TCRdb copy retains only in-frame clones and omits some. This sample has approximately 57,000 clones, with approximately 78% found just once. Material: PBMCs, obtained from a glioma patient whose treatment included an IDH1 peptide vaccine. V is TRBV9 and J is TRBJ2-2; tentative D call: TRBD1 (6 bases). This clonotype was sampled from a woman between 40 and 55 years old with glioma. Some clones in this sample may be carry-over from other donors' samples. The CDR3 sequence is CASTKGGPGELFF. The CDR3 coding sequence is TGTGCCAGCACGAAAGGGGGTCCCGGGGAGCTGTTTTTT. The whole variable domain, filled in from reference TRBV9 and TRBJ2-2, reads DSGVTQTPKHLITATGQRVTLRCSPRSGDLSVYWYQQSLDQGLQFLIQYYNGEERAKGNILERFSAQQFPDLHSELNLSSLELGDSALYFCASTKGGPGELFFGEGSRLTVL.